Listed below are T cell receptor beta chains from one sample, sequenced in a study of blood T cells in healthy people across ages. Each CDR3 protein is one row after TCRdb ran MiXCR on the 5' RACE reads. The top ten hold roughly 23% of the sample, which has 1.5 million to 2 million distinct CDR3 sequences, around 40% seen once. Input material: blood. The receptors here all came from a human donor in good health. Both conserved end residues are part of each CDR3. Clone size is given for some rows only: seen once, a few or many times, or a class if the clone is expanded.

v_call cdr3_length clone_size cdr3_aa
TRBV12-3/TRBV12-4 18 NA CASSLAGIGGLDNQPQHF
TRBV19 13 NA CASSIHRQETQYF
TRBV5-1 13 NA CASSLYGSEKLFF
TRBV12-3/TRBV12-4 16 few CASSLGTALPGNEQFF
TRBV7-2 15 NA CASSVTSGGAGEQFF
TRBV4-2 14 NA CASSQVELADTQYF
TRBV5-1 15 NA CASSFGPGTTDTQYF
TRBV7-9 15 few CASSQPPGQNYGYTF
TRBV5-5 15 NA CASSLAAGGLDGYTF
TRBV18 13 NA CASHGGQMQPQHF
TRBV6-5 12 NA CASSLQTGTQYF
TRBV6-6 15 many CASRRAGGATETQYF
TRBV28 14 NA CASSWSRGRNEQYF
TRBV28 12 NA CAKDRGRHEQYF
TRBV2 14 NA CASSPIAAGGTQYF
TRBV7-9 13 few CASVSGGGDTQYF
TRBV20-1 15 few CSAQSPGLGESPLHF
TRBV7-2 16 NA CASSIRGLAGIETQYF
TRBV29-1 13 NA CSARGGPKAEAFF
TRBV4-3 17 NA CASSQGGRRESVTEAFF
TRBV4-1 12 NA CASSHSGDFQFF
TRBV6-5 13 many CASRTGISYEQYF
TRBV20-1 14 NA CSAGGHGSVGEQYF
TRBV9 17 NA CASSVVRIRDGYTEAFF
TRBV29-1 12 many CSAEDPQETQYF
TRBV5-1 15 NA CASSLLDRENTEAFF
TRBV6-1 15 NA CASSEGSGGRREQYF
TRBV18 15 NA CASSASQGVQETQYF
TRBV12-3/TRBV12-4 15 NA CASSFTGHITDTQYF
TRBV11-1 15 NA CASSFGVGSDYEAFF
TRBV29-1 11 NA CSVEGGDPSFF
TRBV5-6 13 few CASSYGTGDEQYF
TRBV6-6 13 few CASSQNWESGYTF
TRBV11-3 15 NA CASSAGTGVEETQYF
TRBV2 14 NA CASNAGLSYNEQFF
TRBV12-5 14 NA CASVPGGKGSEAFF
TRBV7-9 13 NA CASTIDRAQGYTF
TRBV9 15 NA CASSVRGSLQETQYF
TRBV20-1 13 few CSAAPIGKTEAFF